The source of this T cell receptor beta chain is a study of T cell responses to AZD1222 COVID-19 vaccine. The germline V gene encodes CDR1 LNHDA and CDR2 SQIVND (reference sequence). The CDR3 loop spans 14 amino acids. The ends were cut back, 5 bases at V and 4 bases at J, with 11 bases in the middle. The assay was immunoSEQ multiplex PCR, and TCRdb's table has in-frame clones only and misses some. The sample shows about 150,000 clones, about 93% of them seen only once. The gene calls are TRBV19 and TRBJ2-2, with D perhaps matching TRBD1 (6 bases). The source is an adult who received the AZD1222 COVID-19 vaccine. The specimen comprised peripheral blood, sampled 28 days after the second AZD1222 dose. CDR3 bases: TGTGCCAGTAGTGGGGGACACGTCACCGGGGAGCTGTTTTTT. Translation gives CASSGGHVTGELFF.